The clone carrying this TCR beta chain was recorded many times. Its antigen is not known. TCRdb re-analysed the 5' RACE reads in MiXCR, keeping a single row per CDR3 protein. The table lists tens of thousands of distinct CDR3 sequences, 2.5% to 3% of them singletons. The sample belongs to a study of neurological immune-mediated disorders. Study-level findings and limits: A possible signature was seen in one related-CDR3 cluster, into which phylogenetic grouping placed the repertoires of 18 of 34 multiple sclerosis patients. The level of TCR clonal expansion was highest in patients with HTLV-1-associated myelopathy and lowest in multiple sclerosis, where it fell below the level seen in healthy controls.

The specimen sequenced was PBMCs. The source of this sequence is a woman in her 30s with multiple sclerosis.

The CDR3 region has the DNA TGCGCCAGCAGCTTGGGAGAAACGGGAGATACGCAGTATTTT. Translation: CASSLGETGDTQYF. V and J are TRBV5-1 and TRBJ2-3, with D uncertain. The CDR3 is made up of 14 amino acids. V was pared by 0 bases and J by 5 bases, with 10 bases between. Germline lookup yields CDR1 SGHRS and CDR2 YFSETQ.